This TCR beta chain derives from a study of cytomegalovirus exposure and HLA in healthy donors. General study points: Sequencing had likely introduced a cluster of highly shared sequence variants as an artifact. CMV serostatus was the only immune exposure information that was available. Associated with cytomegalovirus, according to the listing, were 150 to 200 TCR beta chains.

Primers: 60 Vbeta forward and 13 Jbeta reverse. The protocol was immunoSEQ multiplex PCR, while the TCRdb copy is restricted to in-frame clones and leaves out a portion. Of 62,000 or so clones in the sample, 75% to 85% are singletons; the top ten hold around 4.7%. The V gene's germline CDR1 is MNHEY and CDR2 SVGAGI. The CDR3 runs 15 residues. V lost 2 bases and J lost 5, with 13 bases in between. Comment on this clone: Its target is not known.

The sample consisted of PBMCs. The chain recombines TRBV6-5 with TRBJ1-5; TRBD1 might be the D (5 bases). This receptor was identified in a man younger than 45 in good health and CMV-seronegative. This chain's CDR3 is CASSYTTPGDQPQHF. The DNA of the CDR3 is TGTGCCAGCAGTTACACCACCCCGGGGGATCAGCCCCAGCATTTT.